This T cell receptor beta chain was captured in a study of CD4 T cells in relation to SARS-CoV-2 and coronaviruses. Looking at the study overall: After roughly 11 days of antigen culture, PBMC TCR beta CDR3s were sequenced.

Naive or memory CD4+ cells were cultured 1:1 with T cell-depleted PBMCs plus CEF. Study conclusions and caveats: Memory recall responses, not primary responses primed in culture, are what the assay detects.

The CDR3 is 14 residues long. The V gene's germline CDR1 is SSHAT and CDR2 FNYEAQ (reference sequence). On this clone itself: The target antigen is unknown. A read error may account for a junction end that differs from germline.

Method: immunoSEQ multiplex PCR; TCRdb's copy keeps in-frame clones and lacks some. The sample includes tens of thousands of clones, about 70% of them seen just once. The sequence came from an adult with COVID-19. The material sequenced was memory CD4+ T cells from PBMCs, cultured in vitro. This chain joins TRBV7-7 and TRBJ2-3; possibly TRBD1 or TRBD2 for D (6 bases each). The CDR3 sequence: CASSLAPGADTQYF. The CDR3 DNA follows: TGTGCTAGCAGCTTAGCCCCGGGGGCCGATACGCAGTATTTT.